A single sample is the source of the 25 T cell receptor beta chains below, sequenced in a study of CD8 T cells in Susac syndrome. Random hexamers were used to reverse transcribe an amount of roughly 0.5 to 1 ug RNA. Via MiXCR, TCRdb re-called the immunoSEQ multiplex PCR reads, giving one row per CDR3 protein. The sample holds 140,000 or so distinct CDR3 sequences; approximately 93% are singletons and the top ten take roughly 0.083%. The sequenced material came from CD4+ T cells from PBMCs. These receptors were collected from a human donor in good health.

The rearrangement joins TRBV29-1 to TRBJ1-2; 8 nucleotides agree with TRBD1. Germline trimming cut 6 bases from V and 2 bases from J; bases unmatched to any gene: 5. The CDR3 consists of 13 residues. Germline CDR1 reads SQVTM; CDR2 reads ANQGSEA. CDR3 region: CSVGRTGNYGYTF. CDR3 bases: TGCAGCGTGGGAAGGACAGGGAACTATGGCTACACCTTC.

V usage is TRBV11-2 and J usage is TRBJ2-7; 8 positions match TRBD2. The J segment lost 7 bases and the V segment lost 6 bases, leaving 8 bases of the junction unmatched. Germline V lookup: CDR1 SGHAT, CDR2 FQNNGV. The CDR3 totals 13 residues. For the CDR3, the DNA is TGTGCCAGCAGTCCCATAGCGGGAAGAGAGCAGTACTTC. Protein sequence: CASSPIAGREQYF.

V is TRBV6-1 and J is TRBJ2-1; no definite D call. Looked up from germline, CDR1 is MNHNS and CDR2 is SASEGT. CDR3 size: 13 residues. Trimming removed 5 bases at V and 2 bases at J, with 7 bases between. The DNA of the CDR3 is TGTGCCAGCAGTCACCTCGCCTACAATGAGCAGTTCTTC. Its translation is CASSHLAYNEQFF.

The V call is TRBV10-3, the J call TRBJ2-5, with 11 bases identical to TRBD1. Germline CDR1 is ENHRY and CDR2 is SYGVKD. V lost 8 bases and J lost 3; bases outside the gene matches: 8. The CDR3 is made up of 15 amino acids. CDR3 protein: CAISVGQGAEETQYF. CDR3 sequence (DNA): TGTGCCATCTCGGTCGGACAGGGGGCGGAAGAGACCCAGTACTTC.

The chain has TRBV7-2 and TRBJ1-2; 10 positions match TRBD1. The CDR3 is 14 amino acids. V shed 3 bases and J 5 bases; nucleotides not matched to a gene: 3. Germline V gene data show CDR1 as SGHTA and CDR2 as FQGNSA. The CDR3 loop is CASSFRQGAYGYTF. The CDR3 DNA sequence: TGTGCCAGCAGCTTCCGACAGGGGGCTTATGGCTACACCTTC.

The chain links TRBV24-1 to TRBJ2-3; D ambiguous. The germline V and J ends were trimmed by 6 bases and 0 bases, with 9 bases remaining between them. The CDR3 extends over 14 amino acids. The germline V gene has CDR1 KGHDR and CDR2 SFDVKD. The CDR3 bases are TGTGCCACCAGTTCCACCGGGAGCACAGATACGCAGTATTTT. Translation gives CATSSTGSTDTQYF.

The gene calls are TRBV3-1 and TRBJ1-1; the D is unclear. CDR3 length equals 13 residues. The germline CDR1 and CDR2 sequences are LGHDT and YNNKEL (reference sequence). The V end was cut by 6 bases, the J end by 2 bases, with 10 bases between. CDR3 DNA sequence: TGTGCCAGCAGAAGGACGGTCAACACTGAAGCTTTCTTT. This encodes CASRRTVNTEAFF.

The rearrangement links TRBV25-1 to TRBJ2-1, with 8 bases lining up with TRBD1. The CDR3 is 16 amino acids. Germline CDR1 and CDR2: MGHDK and SYGVNS. The V and J ends lost 2 bases and 4 bases, in that order; junction bases with no gene match: 7. The CDR3 spells CASSEPRGQVYNEQFF. CDR3 nucleotides: TGTGCCAGCAGTGAACCAAGGGGACAGGTTTACAATGAGCAGTTCTTC.

The rearrangement uses TRBV6-2 or TRBV6-3 and TRBJ2-3, with D perhaps matching TRBD1 (5 bases). CDR3 length: 14 residues. The V end lost 2 bases, the J end lost 2 bases, and 8 bases lay between the germline ends. CDR1 is MNHEY, CDR2 SVGEGT, per germline. CDR3: CASSYDRDTDTQYF. CDR3 sequence (DNA): TGTGCCAGCAGTTACGACAGAGACACAGATACGCAGTATTTT.

The chain uses TRBV24-1 and TRBJ1-2; 8 bases fit TRBD1. The CDR3 has 14 amino acids. V gave up 4 bases and J gave up 8 bases; unmatched junction bases: 8. From germline, CDR1 is KGHDR and CDR2 SFDVKD. Here the CDR3 DNA reads TGTGCCACCAGTGACCAGGACAGGGTGCAGGGCTACACCTTC. It is translated as CATSDQDRVQGYTF.

V gene TRBV5-6 combines with J gene TRBJ1-2, with 9 bases that match TRBD1. Losses at the gene ends were 5 bases for V and 3 bases for J; bases not matched to a gene: 5. The CDR3 spans 14 residues. The germline V gene encodes CDR1 SGHDT and CDR2 YYEEEE. The CDR3: CASREGDRDYGYTF. As DNA, the CDR3 is TGTGCCAGCAGGGAGGGGGACAGGGACTATGGCTACACCTTC.

V usage is TRBV28 and J usage is TRBJ2-7; 7 nucleotides line up with TRBD1. In germline, CDR1 is MDHEN, CDR2 SYDVKM. V shed 8 bases, J shed 3 bases, and the junction held 4 bases outside the gene matches. There are 12 residues in the CDR3. This CDR3 reads CASLAGGYEQYF. For the CDR3, the DNA is TGTGCCAGCCTAGCAGGGGGCTACGAGCAGTACTTC.

The chain has TRBV29-1 and TRBJ2-1; D possibly corresponds to TRBD1 (6 bases). The CDR3 is made up of 13 amino acids. Germline lookup yields CDR1 SQVTM and CDR2 ANQGSEA. Trimming took off 5 bases at V and 7 bases at J, with 15 bases between the two ends. Here the CDR3 DNA reads TGCAGCGTTACCACCACAGGGTGGAATGAGCAGTTCTTC. Protein: CSVTTTGWNEQFF.

This clonotype was seen just once. The chain is built from TRBV5-1 and TRBJ2-3; 9 bases are a match to TRBD2. J was trimmed by 5 bases and V by 0 bases; bases with no gene match: 1. The germline V gene encodes CDR1 SGHRS and CDR2 YFSETQ. This CDR3 has 14 residues. CDR3 protein: CASSLVAGEDTQYF. For the CDR3, the DNA is TGCGCCAGCAGCTTGGTAGCGGGAGAAGATACGCAGTATTTT.

The chain joins TRBV2 to TRBJ2-5, with TRBD1 identical over 9 bases. Germline values: CDR1 SNHLY, CDR2 FYNNEI. This CDR3 is 14 amino acids long. The V gene end was trimmed by 7 bases and the J gene end by 1 base; junction bases not matched to a gene: 4. This CDR3 reads CASMTGQGQETQYF. For the CDR3, the DNA is TGTGCCAGCATGACGGGACAGGGCCAAGAGACCCAGTACTTC.

The rearrangement links TRBV3-1 to TRBJ1-2; 9 positions match TRBD1. This CDR3 is 15 amino acids long. The germline gives CDR1 LGHDT, CDR2 YNNKEL (reference sequence). Losses at the gene ends were 8 bases for V and 1 base for J; bases not matched to a gene: 8. The CDR3 loop is CASALRQGGNYGYTF. The CDR3, as DNA: TGTGCCAGCGCCCTGCGACAGGGGGGTAACTATGGCTACACCTTC. Complete variable domain (other parts from reference TRBV3-1 and TRBJ1-2): DTAVSQTPKYLVTQMGNDKSIKCEQNLGHDTMYWYKQDSKKFLKIMFSYNNKELIINETVPNRFSPKSPDKAHLNLHINSLELGDSAVYFCASALRQGGNYGYTFGSGTRLTVV.

The V call is TRBV11-1, the J call TRBJ2-3, with D unclear. The CDR3 sequence is 16 residues long. Deletions cut 5 bases from V and 0 bases from J, with 15 bases between. Per germline, CDR1 SGHAT and CDR2 FQDESV (reference sequence). The CDR3 loop reads CASSPQLSGSTDTQYF. CDR3 nucleotide sequence: TGTGCCAGCAGCCCCCAGTTGAGTGGCAGCACAGATACGCAGTATTTT.

This chain connects TRBV20-1 to TRBJ2-7; 9 nucleotides align to TRBD2. Trimming cost V 5 bases and J 3 bases; bases outside gene matches: 11. Germline assignment: CDR1 DFQATT and CDR2 SNEGSKA (reference sequence). The length of the CDR3 is 15 residues. The CDR3 nucleotides are TGCAGTGCTCCGATGGCTAGCGGGACCTTCTACGAGCAGTACTTC. Protein sequence: CSAPMASGTFYEQYF.

This sequence joins TRBV20-1 and TRBJ2-3; D is unresolved. The V gene lost 1 base and the J gene lost 1 base, with 9 bases spanning the gap. The CDR3 sequence is 14 residues long. Germline CDR1 and CDR2: DFQATT and SNEGSKA (reference sequence). CDR3: CSARVSAGTDTQYF. Here the CDR3 DNA reads TGCAGTGCTAGAGTTAGTGCGGGCACAGATACGCAGTATTTT.

The rearrangement joins TRBV3-1 to TRBJ1-2; D might be TRBD1 (6 bases). Germline CDR1 and CDR2: LGHDT and YNNKEL (reference sequence). CDR3 size: 14 residues. Trimming removed 0 bases from V and 8 bases from J, with 13 bases in between. The CDR3: CASSQDNGGRGYTF. The CDR3, as DNA: TGTGCCAGCAGCCAAGATAACGGGGGGCGAGGCTACACCTTC.

The rearrangement joins TRBV7-2 to TRBJ2-1; 12 bases are a match to TRBD2. Looked up from germline, CDR1 is SGHTA and CDR2 is FQGNSA. With V trimmed by 5 bases and J by 8 bases, 13 bases remained unmatched. The CDR3 loop spans 17 amino acids. The CDR3 sequence is CASSIPLGLAGMYEQFF. Here the CDR3 DNA reads TGTGCCAGCAGCATCCCTCTCGGACTAGCGGGAATGTATGAGCAGTTCTTC. Combining the CDR3 with reference TRBV7-2 and TRBJ2-1 gives the whole variable domain GAGVSQSPSNKVTEKGKDVELRCDPISGHTALYWYRQSLGQGLEFLIYFQGNSAPDKSGLPSDRFSAERTGGSVSTLTIQRTQQEDSAVYLCASSIPLGLAGMYEQFFGPGTRLTVL.

The chain combines TRBV10-3 with TRBJ2-7; TRBD2 matches 10 bases. The CDR3 totals 15 residues. Germline CDR1 reads ENHRY; CDR2 reads SYGVKD. Germline trimming cut 3 bases from V and 3 bases from J; bases unmatched to any gene: 5. CDR3 residues: CAISDSSGSRYEQYF. CDR3 nucleotide sequence: TGTGCCATCAGTGACTCTAGCGGGAGCCGCTACGAGCAGTACTTC.

This chain uses TRBV10-3 with TRBJ2-3; TRBD2 agrees at 7 bases. Germline assignment: CDR1 ENHRY and CDR2 SYGVKD. The CDR3 is made up of 13 amino acids. V was pared by 4 bases and J by 6 bases, with 4 bases of the junction left unmatched. CDR3 amino acids: CAISGGRGDTQYF. The CDR3 coding sequence is TGTGCCATCAGTGGGGGGAGGGGCGATACGCAGTATTTT.

This clonotype was counted a few times. V usage is TRBV6-5 and J usage is TRBJ1-2; a possible D gene is TRBD1 (5 bases). Deletions cut 2 bases from V and 3 bases from J, with 10 bases between. Per germline, CDR1 MNHEY and CDR2 SVGAGI. This CDR3 region has 14 residues. CDR3 loop: CASSYRGRDYGYTF. CDR3 in DNA: TGTGCCAGCAGTTACAGGGGACGGGACTATGGCTACACCTTC.

This clonotype was picked up one time. One junction end disagrees with the germline gene, perhaps due to a read error. This chain joins TRBV12-3 or TRBV12-4 and TRBJ2-7; TRBD2 aligns across 10 bases. This CDR3 spans 15 amino acids. CDR3 DNA: TGTGCCAGCAGACGTCTAGCGGGGGACTCCCACGAGCAGTACTTC. It yields the protein CASRRLAGDSHEQYF.